A selection of T cell receptor beta chains follows, all from one sample in a study of blood T cell repertoires in COVID-19. This table comes from immunoSEQ multiplex PCR, and its TCRdb copy is limited to in-frame clones, with some not included. The sample yields approximately 260,000 clones, 65% to 80% seen once. Sample: peripheral blood. These receptors were taken from a woman between 40 and 55 years old with active or convalescent COVID-19. Both conserved end residues are part of each CDR3. The order of the fields is J gene, D gene, clone size, V gene, CDR3 DNA, CDR3 protein. A D gene is named only where the DNA matches it firmly. Expanded clones are given a class, and other clones once, few, many or no size at all.

>TRBJ2-2|TRBD1|few|TRBV28
TGTGCCAGCAGTTGGACTGGAAGGGGGCGCACCGGGGAGCTGTTTTTT
CASSWTGRGRTGELFF
>TRBJ2-7|TRBD2|NA|TRBV14
TGTGCCAGCAGCCAAGGCGGGGGGCGCTACGAGCAGTACTTC
CASSQGGGRYEQYF
>TRBJ2-5|NA|NA|TRBV19
TGTGCCAGTAGTACCCTACAGGGCCAGGAGACCCAGTACTTC
CASSTLQGQETQYF
>TRBJ2-1|TRBD1|NA|TRBV6-5
TGTGCCAGCAGTTACTCCTCGGGACAGGGGAATGAGCAGTTCTTC
CASSYSSGQGNEQFF
>TRBJ2-2|NA|once|TRBV5-1
TGCGCCAGCAGCTTCTCCGGGGTCAGGACTCCCTCCCCCCTAGTTAACACCGGGGAGCTGTTTTTT
CASSFSGVRTPSPLVNTGELFF
>TRBJ2-3|NA|NA|TRBV29-1
TGCAGCGGGCGGGCTAGCGAGGATACGCAGTATTTT
CSGRASEDTQYF
>TRBJ1-4|NA|NA|TRBV9
TGTGCCAGCAGCGTGACAGGACGGGTTGAAAAACTGTTTTTT
CASSVTGRVEKLFF
>TRBJ2-7|NA|NA|TRBV18
TGTGCCAGCTCACCAATGGGGCAGGCGAGCAACGAGCAGTACTTC
CASSPMGQASNEQYF
>TRBJ2-4|NA|NA|TRBV21-1
TGTGCCAGCAGCGACCCCCGCTGGGGACTAGCGGGGGGGCAACTAAACATTCAGTACTTC
CASSDPRWGLAGGQLNIQYF
>TRBJ1-1|TRBD1|NA|TRBV11-1
TGTGCCAGCAGTCCCGACAGGGGGAACACTGAAGCTTTCTTT
CASSPDRGNTEAFF
>TRBJ1-6|NA|NA|TRBV5-1
TGCGCCAGCAGCTTGGACGGGGCCCTCCACTTT
CASSLDGALHF
>TRBJ2-5|NA|NA|TRBV21-1
TGTGCCAGCAGCCCTACTGGCGGGGGGTCCCAAGAGACCCAGTACTTC
CASSPTGGGSQETQYF
>TRBJ2-3|NA|NA|TRBV30
TGTGCCTGCCACAGGGTAGGAACTTACACAGATACGCAGTATTTT
CACHRVGTYTDTQYF
>TRBJ2-1|TRBD1|few|TRBV10-3
TGTGCCGGACAGGGGGACGACAATGAGCAGTTCTTC
CAGQGDDNEQFF
>TRBJ1-2|TRBD1|NA|TRBV6-5
TGTGCCAGCAGGCTAACAGGGGACTATGGCTACACCTTC
CASRLTGDYGYTF
>TRBJ2-5|NA|NA|TRBV10-3
TGTGCCATCAGTGGAGAGGGCGCCCAAGAGACCCAGTACTTC
CAISGEGAQETQYF
>TRBJ2-1|TRBD1|NA|TRBV7-3
TGTGCCAGCAGCTCTCGAGGGGGCTCCAAAAATGAGCAGTTCTTC
CASSSRGGSKNEQFF
>TRBJ2-3|TRBD2|NA|TRBV19
TGTGCCAGTAGTACCCGCGGGGGGGGCACAGATACGCAGTATTTT
CASSTRGGGTDTQYF
>TRBJ1-1|NA|NA|TRBV2
TGTGCCAGCAGTTTAGCGCAGGCGGCCACTGAAGCTTTCTTT
CASSLAQAATEAFF
>TRBJ2-5|TRBD2|NA|TRBV4-1
TGCGCCAGCAGCCAATCCGGGACTAGTCAAGAGACCCAGTACTTC
CASSQSGTSQETQYF
>TRBJ1-5|TRBD1|NA|TRBV18
TGTGCCAGCTCACCGGGGACAGAAAATCAGCCCCAGCATTTT
CASSPGTENQPQHF